This entry features one TCR beta chain sequence. The antigen remains undetermined. The sample belongs to a study of radiotherapy plus CTLA-4 blockade in lung cancer. The wider study: The study recorded objective responses in approximately 19% of patients and disease control in approximately 29%. Findings and limits, study-wide: Reports state that early shifts in blood T cell clones, with interferon-beta, best predicted response. In blood, after radiotherapy plus ipilimumab, tumor-derived TCR clones expanded.

This CDR3 comprises 18 residues. The V gene end was trimmed by 5 bases and the J gene end by 2 bases; junction bases not matched to a gene: 12. Germline CDR1 and CDR2: MGHRA and YSYEKL. Those with chemo-refractory metastatic non-small-cell lung cancer were treated with focal radiation combined with CTLA-4 blockade using ipilimumab. TCRdb's table, derived via immunoSEQ multiplex PCR, lists solely in-frame clones and lacks some. The sample records roughly 42,000 clones, over 55% being singletons. The sample in question was peripheral blood, obtained from a patient treated with radiotherapy plus ipilimumab. The gene calls are TRBV4-1 and TRBJ2-5; 12 positions agree with TRBD2. The clonotype comes from a human donor with non-small cell lung cancer who had a partial response to radiotherapy plus ipilimumab. For the CDR3, the DNA is TGCGCCAGCAGCTCCGGACTAGCGGGGAACTATTTTCAAGAGACCCAGTACTTC. It encodes CASSSGLAGNYFQETQYF.